The clone carrying this T cell receptor beta chain was counted a few times. No antigen is known for it. This CDR3 has 12 amino acids. Trimming cost V 9 bases and J 9 bases, with 15 bases left between them. CDR1 is LNHDA and CDR2 is SQIVND in the germline V gene (reference sequence). One entry per CDR3 protein, called by TCRdb with MiXCR from the 5' RACE reads. The table has a few hundred thousand distinct CDR3 sequences, just under 20% seen once; the top ten hold around 20%. The sample belongs to a study of T-cell memory formation after mild COVID-19. On the study more broadly: The study found TCR clusters largely donor specific.

Findings and limits, study-wide: Pre-infection memory already had some responding clones, implying cross-reactive memory joined. Contracting clones, day 15 to 85, had balanced CD4/CD8, and later expanders favored CD4+.

This sequence joins TRBV19 and TRBJ2-1; a possible D gene is TRBD1 (6 bases). The sample comprised PBMCs or a T cell subset sorted from them (not recorded which). The clonotype originates from a man in his late teens or twenties who had mild COVID-19 (a few samples of this study predate the infection). Cell type and time point are not known. The CDR3 nucleotides are TGTGCCAGCCGTCTACAGGGTAGTGAGCAGTTCTTC. Amino acid sequence: CASRLQGSEQFF.